This entry features one TCR beta chain sequence. The antigen this receptor binds is unknown. The data were obtained in a study of cytomegalovirus exposure and HLA in healthy donors (dated by TCRdb to 2016 to 2017). Study-wide context: An earlier analysis of approximately 590 of the donors reported about 250 Gb of sequence data and 117 million unique TCR beta sequences from about 179 million T cells. An early release that covered about 600 HLA-typed donors contained 300 to 350 gigabases of sequencing data and tens of millions of unique TCR sequences. The genetic ancestry cluster associated with self-reported Caucasian donors included 81% of the 300 to 400 genotyped donors. The study aimed to test whether signatures of past pathogen exposure could be identified by cataloging public T cell receptors. The study profiled the T cell repertoires of hundreds of subjects by immunosequencing and related them to cytomegalovirus serostatus. A separate validation cohort of over 95 different subjects was used in addition to the 666-subject first cohort. High-throughput TCR immunosequencing, statistical association of individual TCRs with disease status, and machine learning were combined to predict cytomegalovirus infection status. A later analysis re-analyzed previously published TCR beta repertoires from roughly 690 donors and added high-resolution HLA genotyping to study TCR occurrence patterns. Rather than drawing on any new phenotypic data, the later analysis identified candidate immune exposures from TCR beta sequences and the way those sequences occurred across donors. An earlier analysis of 587 of the donors applied high-throughput TCR beta sequencing to assess whether each TCR beta V gene segment acted as functional or pseudogenic. Donor age, sex, ethnicity and CMV serostatus were compiled alongside the repertoire data. A later genetic analysis took genome-wide SNP genotypes for about three fifths of the roughly 700 donors and used that subset as a discovery cohort. All discovery cohort repertoires had been generated on a single sequencing platform. Both class I and class II loci were covered by HLA typing, at four-digit resolution. The number of donors typed differed by locus, with roughly 620-640 for A, B, C, DRB1 and DQB1, 522 for DQA1, nearly 610 for DPA1, and about 450 for DPB1. A few DR-DQ haplotypes were treated as single units for association and clustering because of strong linkage in the cohort. Among around 400 genotyped donors of the cohort, an average of roughly 230,000 unique TCR beta nucleotide sequences was sequenced per donor, of which 15% to 20% were non-productive.

What the authors observed across the whole study: The classifier was reported to diagnose cytomegalovirus status with high specificity and sensitivity in both the original and validation cohorts. This cohort had only TCR beta chains sequenced, and the lack of alpha or paired-chain data limited which features could be detected. In a later analysis, HLA-associated TCR beta chains were found to be more clonally expanded and to have lower generation probabilities than equally common non-associated chains. In vitro tests confirmed that a few of the cytomegalovirus-associated TCR beta chains recognize cytomegalovirus antigens. Most CMV-associated TCR beta chains appeared to be HLA-restricted in a later analysis, and the HLA associations seemed to be driven largely by CMV exposure. Immune exposure information for the cohort was limited to CMV serostatus. A later analysis reported that several top co-occurrence clusters appeared linked to parvovirus B19, influenza, CMV and Epstein-Barr virus. Because counts were too low, 15 or so rarely observed V segments, including chromosome 9 orphons, were excluded from the earlier analysis of some 590 of the donors. Roughly uniform sequencing depth across donors was assumed in presence/absence analyses, although this assumption may not hold. Linkage disequilibrium might explain the correlated functional status among segregating V segments, but an unknown experimental factor could not be ruled out. The study listed 150 to 200 TCR beta chains as associated with cytomegalovirus. According to a later analysis, TCR association rates differed among HLA loci, with DRB1 alleles showing the most associated TCRs and HLA-C alleles showing the fewest. Most TCR sequences were observed very rarely across donors, whereas some public TCRs were present in many individuals. A later genetic analysis associated a missense DCLRE1C variant with V-gene and J-gene trimming of TCR beta chains, and an independent cohort replicated the association. A cluster of highly shared sequence variants was judged likely to represent a technical artifact of the sequencing pipeline. It was suggested by the authors that the approach could potentially be generalized to other disease states and immunological phenotypes. A further reported finding was that TCR beta sequences accurately predicted the HLA-A and HLA-B alleles for most subjects in the first cohort. In an earlier analysis of 587 of the donors, most TCR beta V segments appeared in productive rearrangements about 87% or about 30% of the time, broadly matching IMGT annotations. Assigning TCR associations to individual alleles was difficult when HLA alleles, especially DR and DQ, strongly co-occurred. A later genetic analysis reported fewer N-insertions in productive TCRs among donors in an Asian-associated ancestry cluster than the roughly 700-donor mean. Specific HLA alleles were associated with 15,000 to 20,000 TCR beta sequences at a false discovery rate of 0.05 in a later analysis. Because the 87-base-pair reads could not distinguish some IMGT-functional V segments, including TRBV6-2 and TRBV6-3, those segments were excluded. Because HLA typing was missing for some donors at each locus, association tests included only the typed subset.

The cohort consisted of some 670 healthy bone marrow donors. At the time of sampling, every cohort member was nominally healthy, though immune exposures that went unrecorded were likely present. The donor was CMV seronegative and belonged to the group of 352 seronegative cohort members. Every donor gave a peripheral blood sample, and the peripheral blood mononuclear cells from that sample were used for TCR beta sequencing. Genomic DNA was extracted from the blood cell samples with the Qiagen DNeasy Blood Extraction Kit. CDR1 and CDR2 (LGHNA, YNFKEQ) derive from the germline V gene. V has 4 bases trimmed and J has 2 bases trimmed; junction bases matching no gene number 7. Counted from cysteine to phenylalanine, this CDR3 has 16 amino acids. Kept here is only the CDR3 DNA, which spans 48 bases and is read in frame from base 1. The library was built by means of the immunoSEQ multiplex PCR assay. For the multiplex PCR, a mixture combining 60 forward primers for TCR Vbeta segments and 13 reverse primers for TCR Jbeta segments was used. The CDR3 region of rearranged TCR beta genes was amplified from genomic DNA by a multiplex PCR assay. Amplified TCR beta libraries were sequenced as 87-base-pair reads on the Illumina HiSeq System. The authors processed their data as follows. A later analysis tallied tens of millions of unique TCR beta chains across the 550 to 850 repertoires, and about 10 million of those chains were shared by two or more donors. To remove PCR and sequencing errors, raw reads were error-corrected and collapsed into unique sequences using a nearest-neighbor algorithm that merged closely related sequences. To assign V, D and J gene segments, CDR3 sequences were aligned to IMGT reference sequences. For a sequence to be retained, at least a six-nucleotide match to both a V gene segment and a J gene segment was required. A rearrangement counted as productive if the CDR3 had no stop codons and remained in frame with V and J, and every other rearrangement counted as non-productive. CDR3 was defined according to IMGT convention as the region running from the second conserved V-encoded cysteine to the conserved J-encoded phenylalanine. In an earlier analysis of 500 to 650 of the donors, sequences lacking an unambiguous match to a single V gene segment were excluded. An earlier analysis of some 500 of the donors classified V segments as functional when productive rearrangements were above 56.7% and as segregating when the standard deviation between donors was above 5%. A statistical classification framework was built for diagnosing cytomegalovirus status from the catalog of TCR beta chain sequences. V and J gene assignment, in a later analysis, came from comparing TCR nucleotide sequences with IMGT/GENE-DB human TR gene sequences. Using the TCRdist pipeline, a later analysis assigned CDR3 sequences along with most-parsimonious VDJ recombination scenarios. A later analysis defined each TCR beta chain by its CDR3 amino acid sequence plus V-gene family, and excluded reads lacking a unique V-gene family. As a way to deal with suspected cross-contamination and a sequencing artifact, a later analysis dropped 592 nucleotide sequences that were highly shared and had low generation probability. In a later analysis, a clonal expansion index for each public chain was calculated from normalized within-repertoire ranks of inferred template counts. In a later analysis, generation probabilities were computed using a VDJ recombination model fitted to out-of-frame rearrangements, and the results were checked against IGoR. Hypergeometric tests were used in a later analysis to score TCR-TCR, TCR-HLA and TCR-CMV co-occurrence, with a repertoire-size bias correction applied to the TCR pairs. False discovery rates were estimated in a later analysis by permuting HLA or CMV assignments 20 times. In a later analysis, co-occurring TCRs were grouped with DBSCAN, and TCRdist sequence similarity was added when clustering was performed within HLA-allele-positive subsets. For co-occurrence clustering, repertoires with fewer than 30,000 or more than 120,000 public chains were excluded, along with four or five repertoires with anomalous nucleotide sharing. TCRdb mirrors the immuneACCESS table, restricted to in-frame sequences. Some clones are absent from its copies; in checked studies, under half trace to an unresolved V gene, and the reason for the others is unknown. V and J calls and clone size are given by that table; D and trimming were obtained from the DNA. This sample's listing comprises approximately 120,000 clones. The ten most abundant clones make up more than 1% of the sample.

The V and J genes are TRBV4-2 and TRBJ2-5; 10 nucleotides in the junction match TRBD2. The TCR was taken from a man younger than 30 in good health and CMV-seronegative. Material for sequencing was PBMCs. The CDR3 protein: CASSPRLAGKQETQYF. The sequenced DNA: TGTGCCAGCAGCCCCAGACTAGCGGGTAAACAAGAGACCCAGTACTTC.